The clone carrying this TCR beta chain is a singleton in its sample. Recruits, aged roughly 18 to 95 years, lived in around 24 US areas. The study assigned cohorts using participant-reported clinical history. Profiled with immunoSEQ multiplex PCR; TCRdb holds only in-frame clones, not every one. The sample includes over 200,000 clones, around 90% seen only once; the top ten take over 0.95%. The entry originates in a study of blood T cell repertoires in COVID-19. Study-wide context: Samples came from the United States, Italy and Spain, spanning acute and convalescent COVID-19.

This CDR3 comprises 16 residues. Trimming took 3 bases from V and 1 from J; bases not matched to a gene: 5. In germline, CDR1 is KGHDR, CDR2 SFDVKD. V is TRBV24-1 and J is TRBJ1-5; 7 nucleotides align to TRBD1. Sequencing was carried out using PBMCs or T cells enriched from blood (not recorded which). The TCR sequence derives from a man younger than 45 who had recovered from COVID-19. The CDR3 nucleotides are TGTGCCACCAGTGATCACAACAGGGGCAGCAATCAGCCCCAGCATTTT. It is translated as CATSDHNRGSNQPQHF.